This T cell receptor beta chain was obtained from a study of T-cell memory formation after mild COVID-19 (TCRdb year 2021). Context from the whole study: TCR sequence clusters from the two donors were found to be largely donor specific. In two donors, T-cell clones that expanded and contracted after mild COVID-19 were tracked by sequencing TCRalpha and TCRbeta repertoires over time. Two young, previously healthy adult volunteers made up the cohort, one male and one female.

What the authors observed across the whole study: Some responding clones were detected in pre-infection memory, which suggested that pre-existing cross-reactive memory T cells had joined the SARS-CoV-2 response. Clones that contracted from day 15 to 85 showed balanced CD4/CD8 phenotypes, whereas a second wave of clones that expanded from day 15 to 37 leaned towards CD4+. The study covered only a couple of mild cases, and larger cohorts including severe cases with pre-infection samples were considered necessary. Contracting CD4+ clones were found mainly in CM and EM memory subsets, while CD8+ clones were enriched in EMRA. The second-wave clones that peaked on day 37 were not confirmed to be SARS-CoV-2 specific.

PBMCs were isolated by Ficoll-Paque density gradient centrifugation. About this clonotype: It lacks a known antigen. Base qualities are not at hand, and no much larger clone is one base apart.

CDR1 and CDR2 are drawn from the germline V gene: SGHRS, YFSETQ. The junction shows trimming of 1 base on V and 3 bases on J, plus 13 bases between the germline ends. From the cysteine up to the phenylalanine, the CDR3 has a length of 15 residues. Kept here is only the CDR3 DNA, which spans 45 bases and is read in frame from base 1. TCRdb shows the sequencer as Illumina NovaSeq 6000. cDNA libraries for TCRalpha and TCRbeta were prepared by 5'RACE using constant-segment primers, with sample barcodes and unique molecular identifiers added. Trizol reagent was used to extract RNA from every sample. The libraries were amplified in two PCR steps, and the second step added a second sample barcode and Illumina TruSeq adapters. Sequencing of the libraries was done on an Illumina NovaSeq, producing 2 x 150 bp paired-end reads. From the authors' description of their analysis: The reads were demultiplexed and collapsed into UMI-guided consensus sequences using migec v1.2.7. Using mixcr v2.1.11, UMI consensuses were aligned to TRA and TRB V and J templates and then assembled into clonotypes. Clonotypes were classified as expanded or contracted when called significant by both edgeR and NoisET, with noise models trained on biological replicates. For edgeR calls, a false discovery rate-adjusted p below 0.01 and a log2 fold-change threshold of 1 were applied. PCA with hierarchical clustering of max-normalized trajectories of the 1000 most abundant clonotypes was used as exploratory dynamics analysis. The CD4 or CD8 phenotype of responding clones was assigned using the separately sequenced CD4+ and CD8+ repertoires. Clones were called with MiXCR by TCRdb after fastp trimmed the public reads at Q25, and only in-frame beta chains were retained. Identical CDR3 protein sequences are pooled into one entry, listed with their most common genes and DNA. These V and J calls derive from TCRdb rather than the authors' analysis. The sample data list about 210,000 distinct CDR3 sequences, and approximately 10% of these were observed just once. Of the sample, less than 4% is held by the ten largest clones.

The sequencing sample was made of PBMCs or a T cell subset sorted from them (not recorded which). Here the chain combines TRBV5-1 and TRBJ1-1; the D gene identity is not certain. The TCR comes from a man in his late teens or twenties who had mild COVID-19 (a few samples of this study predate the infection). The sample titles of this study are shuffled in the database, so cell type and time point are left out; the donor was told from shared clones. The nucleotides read TGCGCCAGCAGCTTGAATCCCGGAACCGACACTGAAGCTTTCTTT. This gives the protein CASSLNPGTDTEAFF.